This TCR beta chain was sequenced for a study of T cells in Graves' hyperthyroidism and ophthalmopathy (dated by TCRdb to between 2019 and 2020). Notes on the research overall: Peripheral blood samples were taken at the time of initial diagnosis, prior to any treatment. The paper reports TCR Vbeta CDR3 sequencing of roughly 140 peripheral blood samples: under 45 ophthalmopathy, about 75 hyperthyroidism and around 17 progressor patients. To identify distinguishing TCR V-J signatures, a discovery cohort of 100 or so patients was used, comprising 40 to 45 with Graves' ophthalmopathy and some 60 with stable Graves' hyperthyroidism. In more than 5 Graves' hyperthyroidism patients, the study also compared T-cell repertoires from thyroid tissue with T-cell repertoires from blood. Following sampling, methimazole starting at 30 mg daily was given to hyperthyroidism patients, and high-dose intravenous methylprednisolone was given to ophthalmopathy patients. An independent validation cohort of fewer than 20 hyperthyroidism patients and approximately 17 patients who later progressed to ophthalmopathy tested prospective prediction of ophthalmopathy. The 100 or so discovery patients were randomly divided into training and test sets at a 7:3 ratio.

On the study overall, not on this receptor specifically: Blood samples also contained most of the expanded thyroid clonotypes (frequency above 0.001), which suggests that blood repertoires may reflect thyroid immune responses. In validation, the model predicted progression to ophthalmopathy with over 65% sensitivity and about 73% specificity, a median of 6.5 months before onset. Sample size was not statistically predetermined, and investigators were not blinded to group allocation. A model built on a 13 V-J signature distinguished ophthalmopathy from stable hyperthyroidism, reaching 85% to 90% sensitivity and under 84% specificity in cross-validation and 80%/75% in testing.

Notes on this clonotype: Its target antigen remains unknown. No base-level quality is on record; no much larger clone is a single base apart.

The TCR beta CDR3 regions were amplified from RNA transcripts. For the first round of RT-PCR on the TCR CDR3, the HTBI primer set was used together with the Qiagen OneStep RT-PCR kit. Libraries were constructed in a second round of multiplex PCR, after which size selection and purification were performed. Paired-end sequencing of the libraries was performed with 100 bp reads on an Illumina HiSeq2000. In the original analysis: SOAPnuke was used to process the raw data, throwing out any read that contained adapters or uncalled bases, had a mean Phred below 15, or lacked an exact constant-primer or identifier match. High-quality paired reads were merged with COPE v1.2.5, and unique nucleotide sequences were defined as clonotypes. MiTCR v1.1 was used to align the clonotypes against IMGT TRBV, TRBD and TRBJ reference segments. Only V-J combinations with frequency above 0.0001, covering about 99% of repertoires, were analysed. The TCS score was defined as F50 (clonal expansion) divided by E x V (chaos), with BLOSUM62-based TCRdist calculated between CDR3 peptides within each V-J. Welch's t-statistics and random forest reduced fewer than 600 V-J features to 10 to 15, which were used in a naive Bayes classifier (R e1071). Using fastp trimming at Q25 and MiXCR clonotype assembly, TCRdb reanalyzed the public sequencing data and kept in-frame beta chains. For every CDR3 protein sequence, its rows merge into one entry that carries the most common genes and DNA. These V and J calls originate from TCRdb's pipeline instead of the authors' own analysis. This sample has nearly 250,000 distinct CDR3 sequences in its table, and about 16% of those were observed once. Around 28% of the sample lies in the top ten.

Ophthalmopathy patients had moderately to severely active disease, with a Clinical Activity Score of 3 or more, a NOSPECS grade of 4 or more, and a disease duration of less than 3 months. Exclusion was applied to patients with uncontrolled infections, other autoimmune diseases, pregnancy or lactation. Diagnoses relied on clinical symptoms, serum thyroxine and TRAb, thyroid ultrasound and orbital computed tomography. PBMCs were isolated from 10 ml of fresh peripheral blood by Ficoll-Paque density gradient centrifugation. Trizol reagent was used to extract total RNA, and RNA quality was then checked on an Agilent 2100 Bioanalyzer. The germline V gene gives CDR1 as SGHRS and CDR2 as YFSETQ. The CDR3 contains 14 residues, cysteine and phenylalanine counted. The retained sequence is limited to the CDR3, 42 bases, with the frame set at the first base. V is reduced by 4 bases and J by 1 base, leaving a spacing of 11 bases between them.

The chain links TRBV5-1 with TRBJ2-5, with the identity of the D gene unclear. This TCR was recovered from a woman between 18 and 29 years old with Graves' ophthalmopathy. The material sequenced was blood. For the CDR3, the sequence is CASSRGPGQETQYF. DNA sequence: TGCGCCAGCAGCCGAGGACCCGGCCAAGAGACCCAGTACTTC.